Shown below are 27 T cell receptor beta chains from a single sample sequenced in a study of blood T cells in healthy people across ages. The authors ran a second PCR of about 6 to 11 cycles using a sample-barcoded 5' primer and a J-beta primer mix. TCRdb analysed the 5' RACE reads with MiXCR anew, one entry per CDR3 protein. This repertoire shows some 750,000 distinct CDR3 sequences, about a fifth found once; its top ten account for around 22%. Sequencing was performed on blood. The source of these receptors is a man between 65 and 85 years old in good health.

The V gene is TRBV7-2, the J gene TRBJ1-1, with D perhaps matching TRBD1 (6 bases). From germline, CDR1 is SGHTA and CDR2 FQGNSA. This CDR3 contains 15 residues. V was shortened by 4 bases and J by 0 bases, with 12 bases between the two germline ends. The CDR3, as DNA: TGTGCCAGCAGCTCTGGGGGCGGAATGAACACTGAAGCTTTCTTT. It encodes CASSSGGGMNTEAFF.

This clonotype was seen more than once but under ten times. This chain connects TRBV5-4 to TRBJ1-6; D is unclear. Germline-derived CDR1 and CDR2 are SGHNT and YYREEE (reference sequence). Between the trimmed V and J ends, which lost 0 bases and 7 bases, there was a span of 11 bases. The CDR3 loop spans 15 amino acids. The CDR3 nucleotides read TGTGCCAGCAGCTTGGACGGGCCCGTAAATTCACCCCTCCACTTT. Translated, it gives CASSLDGPVNSPLHF.

This CDR3 is CASSPMGSGGGREQFF. The CDR3 DNA is TGTGCCAGCAGCCCAATGGGTAGCGGGGGAGGGCGGGAGCAGTTCTTC. The chain uses TRBV7-9 and TRBJ2-7; 9 positions agree with TRBD2. Judging by the DNA end, TRBJ2-1 fits better; the J call may be wrong. Per the germline V gene, CDR1 is SEHNR and CDR2 is FQNEAQ (reference sequence). This CDR3 comprises 16 residues.

This clonotype was seen repeatedly, ten times or more. The CDR3 here is CASRTGQGDNEKLFF. The CDR3 DNA reads TGTGCCAGCAGAACCGGACAGGGCGATAATGAAAAACTGTTTTTT. This chain uses TRBV6-2 or TRBV6-3 with TRBJ1-4; 8 nucleotides align to TRBD1. Per germline, CDR1 MNHEY and CDR2 SVGEGT. The CDR3 is made up of 15 amino acids. V lost 6 bases and J lost 4; bases outside the gene matches: 7.

This sequence joins TRBV14 and TRBJ1-2; no reliable D call. The CDR3 extends over 13 amino acids. Germline CDR1 and CDR2: SGHDN and FVKESK. V shed 1 base and J shed 4 bases, with 7 bases lying between them. Here the CDR3 reads CASSQVPGYGYTF. CDR3 nucleotide sequence: TGTGCCAGCAGCCAAGTCCCGGGCTATGGCTACACCTTC. Full variable domain (missing parts from reference TRBV14 and TRBJ1-2): EAGVTQFPSHSVIEKGQTVTLRCDPISGHDNLYWYRRVMGKEIKFLLHFVKESKQDESGMPNNRFLAERTGGTYSTLKVQPAELEDSGVYFCASSQVPGYGYTFGSGTRLTVV.

The table lists this clonotype with many counts. The rearrangement uses TRBV18 and TRBJ2-3; 9 bases match TRBD2. CDR1 is KGHSH and CDR2 is LQKENI in the germline V gene. Losses at the gene ends were 3 bases for V and 5 bases for J; bases not matched to a gene: 9. The CDR3 has 16 residues. In DNA, the CDR3 is TGTGCCAGCTCACCTATCTGGCGGGGGGGCGAAGATACGCAGTATTTT. Its translation is CASSPIWRGGEDTQYF.

The rearrangement uses TRBV12-5 and TRBJ1-1, with D possibly matching TRBD1 (5 bases). The germline V and J ends were trimmed by 0 bases and 1 base, with 18 bases remaining between them. The CDR3 length is 18 residues. Germline values: CDR1 LGHNT, CDR2 FRNRAP. CDR3 sequence: CASGLVFGRAQSNTEAFF. The DNA of the CDR3 is TGTGCTAGTGGTTTGGTGTTCGGCAGGGCCCAATCGAACACTGAAGCTTTCTTT.

This clonotype was detected only a few times. V and J are TRBV11-2 and TRBJ2-7; D is unclear. In germline, CDR1 is SGHAT, CDR2 FQNNGV. This CDR3 region has 15 residues. V gave up 2 bases and J gave up 0 bases, with 11 bases separating them. The CDR3: CASSLMRASSYEQYV. The CDR3 nucleotides are TGTGCCAGCAGCTTAATGCGCGCAAGCTCCTACGAGCAGTACGTC.

The chain couples TRBV27 to TRBJ1-6, with 10 bases lining up with TRBD1. The V gene's germline CDR1 is MNHEY and CDR2 SMNVEV (reference sequence). The trim removed 4 bases at V and 10 bases at J, leaving 10 bases unmatched. The CDR3 has 16 residues. The CDR3 nucleotides read TGTGCCAGCAGTTCTGACGGCGGGACAGGGGTCTCACCCCTCCACTTT. Translating it yields CASSSDGGTGVSPLHF.

The chain combines TRBV6-1 with TRBJ1-2; 9 bases are a match to TRBD1. The V segment lost 4 bases and the J segment 8 bases; nucleotides outside the gene matches: 8. Germline V gives CDR1 MNHNS, CDR2 SASEGT. There are 14 residues in the CDR3. In nucleotides, the CDR3 is TGTGCCAGCAGTGTACCACAGGGGGCGCGGGGCTACACCTTC. Translating it yields CASSVPQGARGYTF.

The V call is TRBV7-9, the J call TRBJ2-3; 8 bases map to TRBD2. Germline CDR1 and CDR2: SEHNR and FQNEAQ (reference sequence). CDR3 length equals 16 residues. After removal of 5 bases from V and 2 bases from J, the junction contained 9 bases not matched to a gene. CDR3 DNA: TGTGCCAGCAGCCCGATAATAGCGGGACCCACAGATACGCAGTATTTT. Translation gives CASSPIIAGPTDTQYF.

Only a few counts were recorded for this clonotype. The rearrangement uses TRBV9 and TRBJ1-1, with no clear D. Trimming took off 4 bases at V and 6 bases at J, with 13 bases between the two ends. Germline lookup yields CDR1 SGDLS and CDR2 YYNGEE. The CDR3 length is 13 residues. CDR3 amino acids: CASSPDLIAEAFF. The CDR3 DNA sequence: TGTGCCAGCAGCCCAGACCTCATCGCTGAAGCTTTCTTT.

This chain joins TRBV12-5 and TRBJ1-3; 9 nucleotides align to TRBD1. CDR1 and CDR2 from the germline V gene are LGHNT and FRNRAP. The CDR3 spans 15 residues. J was trimmed by 4 bases and V by 6 bases; bases with no gene match: 7. The CDR3: CASGQTGTGGNTIYF. CDR3 bases: TGTGCTAGTGGCCAAACCGGGACAGGGGGAAACACCATATATTTT.

The chain joins TRBV12-3 or TRBV12-4 to TRBJ2-3, with 8 bases identical to TRBD2. V lost 7 bases, J lost 3 bases, and 9 bases stayed unmatched. This CDR3 has 15 amino acids. In DNA form, the CDR3 reads TGTGCCAGCAATTGGGCGGGAGGTGTAACAGATACGCAGTATTTT. It translates to CASNWAGGVTDTQYF.

This chain uses TRBV5-1 with TRBJ2-3, with D unresolved. V was cut by 0 bases and J by 5 bases, with 13 bases left in between. The germline V gene has CDR1 SGHRS and CDR2 YFSETQ. This CDR3 spans 15 amino acids. In DNA form, the CDR3 reads TGCGCCAGCAGCTTGGGGCTTGGGATAGGAGATACGCAGTATTTT. This translates into CASSLGLGIGDTQYF.

This clonotype has only a few counts. The chain employs TRBV20-1 and TRBJ2-7; D may be TRBD1 or TRBD2 (5 bases each). The CDR3 contains 9 residues. CDR1 is DFQATT, CDR2 SNEGSKA, per germline (reference sequence). The V and J ends lost 6 bases and 11 bases respectively, with 11 bases between them. The CDR3 protein is CSAGTDKYF. DNA for the CDR3: TGCAGTGCCGGGACGGATAAGTACTTC.

J is TRBJ2-7 and V is TRBV5-1; D remains unclear. This CDR3 is built from 13 residues. Germline V gene sequence: CDR1 SGHRS, CDR2 YFSETQ. V was trimmed by 10 bases and J by 5 bases, leaving 19 bases between them. The DNA for the CDR3 is TGCGCCTCTGCTACGCTGGGTTTAAACGAGCAGTACTTC. It is translated as CASATLGLNEQYF.

The rearrangement links TRBV6-4 to TRBJ1-2; D is ambiguous. The CDR3 totals 12 residues. V gave up 6 bases and J gave up 8 bases, with 13 bases separating them. Germline V lookup: CDR1 MRHNA, CDR2 SNTAGT. CDR3 bases: TGTGCCAGCAGGATCCCGGCGGGGGGCTACACCTTC. It codes for CASRIPAGGYTF.

The chain couples TRBV3-1 to TRBJ2-3; TRBD2 aligns across 7 bases. Germline V gives CDR1 LGHDT, CDR2 YNNKEL (reference sequence). The CDR3 contains 15 residues. The V gene end was trimmed by 11 bases and the J gene end by 1 base; junction bases not matched to a gene: 12. The CDR3 region has the DNA TGTGCCGGCATGCACCGCGGGGGAGGCACAGATACGCAGTATTTT. This sequence encodes CAGMHRGGGTDTQYF.

Points on this clonotype: With a much larger clone just one base away, this may be a read error. The V gene is TRBV29-1, the J gene TRBJ1-4; D gene unclear. This CDR3 comprises 10 residues. The germline V and J ends were trimmed by 0 bases and 7 bases, with 0 bases remaining between them. From germline, CDR1 is SQVTM and CDR2 ANQGSEA. Here the CDR3 DNA reads TGCAGCGTTGAAGATGAAAAACTGTTTTTT. This sequence encodes CSVEDEKLFF.

The chain carries TRBV18 and TRBJ2-1; D is tentatively TRBD1 or TRBD2 (5 bases each). V was trimmed by 2 bases and J by 8 bases, leaving 13 bases between them. The germline CDR1 and CDR2 sequences are KGHSH and LQKENI. There are 14 residues in the CDR3. The CDR3 sequence: CASSPALLGDEQFF. Written as DNA, the CDR3 is TGTGCCAGCTCACCAGCCCTTCTGGGGGATGAGCAGTTCTTC. Looking up the rest from reference TRBV18 and TRBJ2-1 gives the full variable domain: NAGVMQNPRHLVRRRGQEARLRCSPMKGHSHVYWYRQLPEEGLKFMVYLQKENIIDESGMPKERFSAEFPKEGPSILRIQQVVRGDSAAYFCASSPALLGDEQFFGPGTRLTVL.

This clonotype was observed a handful of times. The V call is TRBV7-2, the J call TRBJ2-6; D ambiguous. The germline gives CDR1 SGHTA, CDR2 FQGNSA. There are 13 residues in the CDR3. V was trimmed by 2 bases and J by 12 bases, leaving 11 bases between them. The CDR3 protein is CASSLNTGTVLTF. Here the CDR3 DNA reads TGTGCCAGCAGCTTAAATACTGGAACCGTCCTGACTTTC.

The sample holds a few counts of this clonotype. The J gene is TRBJ2-2, the V gene TRBV24-1; TRBD1 is a possible D gene (6 bases). Trimming removed 7 bases from V and 4 bases from J, with 12 bases in between. This CDR3 is 14 amino acids long. The germline V gene encodes CDR1 KGHDR and CDR2 SFDVKD. CDR3 loop: CATRPTGSTGELFF. The CDR3 DNA reads as TGTGCCACCAGGCCAACAGGGAGCACCGGGGAGCTGTTTTTT.

The rearrangement links TRBV3-1 to TRBJ1-1; D not resolved. Germline-derived CDR1 and CDR2 are LGHDT and YNNKEL (reference sequence). CDR3 length: 17 amino acids. Trimming cost V 2 bases and J 0 bases, with 16 bases left between them. The CDR3 loop is CASSQLKGGTLNTEAFF. Here the CDR3 DNA reads TGTGCCAGCAGCCAATTGAAGGGCGGCACCTTGAACACTGAAGCTTTCTTT.

A few counts support this clonotype. The V and J genes are TRBV11-1 and TRBJ2-1; D unclear. With the DNA end fitting TRBJ2-5 better, the J assignment may be wrong. Germline values: CDR1 SGHAT, CDR2 FQDESV (reference sequence). The CDR3 is 16 residues long. CDR3 sequence reads: CASSIAGDPGWKTQYF. CDR3 in DNA: TGTGCCAGCAGCATCGCCGGTGACCCCGGATGGAAGACCCAGTACTTC.

This clonotype appeared a few times. The chain is built from TRBV28 and TRBJ1-3, with 8 nucleotides matching TRBD1. The CDR3 runs to 14 residues. The germline V gene encodes CDR1 MDHEN and CDR2 SYDVKM. Germline trimming cut 6 bases from V and 8 bases from J; bases unmatched to any gene: 9. The CDR3 reads CASRAGGEEHTIYF. CDR3 bases: TGTGCCAGCAGGGCAGGGGGCGAGGAACACACCATATATTTT.

The chain employs TRBV5-1 and TRBJ2-6; D is undetermined. Germline lookup yields CDR1 SGHRS and CDR2 YFSETQ. The CDR3 sequence is 16 residues long. Trimming removed 0 bases at V and 1 base at J, with 8 bases between. The chain's CDR3 is CASSLAAPSGANVLTF. The CDR3 DNA reads as TGCGCCAGCAGCTTGGCGGCGCCATCTGGGGCCAACGTCCTGACTTTC.